Described below is a single T cell receptor (beta chain) sequence and its context. This record belongs to a study of T cell responses to AZD1222 COVID-19 vaccine. The table came from immunoSEQ multiplex PCR; TCRdb's copy has only in-frame clones and leaves some out. The profile shows about 180,000 clones, about nine tenths of them singletons. V was shortened by 3 bases and J by 5 bases, with 23 bases between the two germline ends. The CDR3 is made up of 17 amino acids. Germline V gives CDR1 SGHDT, CDR2 YYEEEE. V usage is TRBV5-6 and J usage is TRBJ1-1; TRBD1 might be the D (6 bases). The TCR sequence derives from an adult in good health. Here the sequenced sample was peripheral blood, taken on day 0 of AZD1222 vaccination. DNA of the CDR3: TGTGCCAGCAGCTCCGGCGGAGGGAACAGGGTAAATACTGAAGCTTTCTTT. Its protein product is CASSSGGGNRVNTEAFF.